This section outlines one T cell receptor (beta chain) sequence together with its context. The data are from a study of blood T cell repertoires in COVID-19. Turning to the study itself: Samples taken during acute and convalescent COVID-19 were collected in the United States, Italy and Spain. PBMCs, B-cell-depleted T cells, or T cells provided the cDNA or gDNA that made up the material.

The CDR3 sequence is 14 residues long. V trimming: 3 bases; J trimming: 7 bases; junction bases outside the gene matches: 5. CDR1 is ENHRY and CDR2 is SYGVKD in the germline V gene. In the authors' methods: Reference gene primer amplification in the assay estimated nucleated cell counts. Only in-frame clones appear in the TCRdb table, and some are missing; sequencing was by immunoSEQ multiplex PCR. The V and J calls and clone size were taken over from that table, and D and trimming were inferred from the DNA. The repertoire holds roughly 230,000 clones, with around four fifths as singletons. This receptor was taken from a man aged 45-60 years with acute or convalescent COVID-19. Sequenced: peripheral blood. The gene calls are TRBV10-3 and TRBJ2-2; TRBD2 aligns across 7 bases. The CDR3 DNA follows: TGTGCCATCAGTGATACTAGCGCGAACGGGGAGCTGTTTTTT. It translates to CAISDTSANGELFF.